These 14 T cell receptor beta chains were sequenced from one sample in a study of patients and donors after allogeneic stem cell transplantation. One entry per CDR3 protein results from TCRdb running MiXCR on the RT-PCR reads. The sample holds roughly 30,000 distinct CDR3 sequences, nearly 7% seen once. Sample: blood, either unsorted or a sorted T cell fraction (not recorded which). These receptors all stem from a human donor who was either an allogeneic HSCT recipient or a stem cell or donor lymphocyte infusion donor (not recorded which). It is not recorded whose cells these are; they may come from a transplant donor.

The chain has TRBV19 and TRBJ2-3; no definite D call. Germline V gives CDR1 LNHDA, CDR2 SQIVND (reference sequence). The CDR3 sequence is 14 residues long. V gave up 3 bases and J gave up 6 bases, with 13 bases separating them. The CDR3 protein is CASSMGRLRDTQYF. The CDR3 DNA is TGTGCCAGTAGTATGGGCAGACTCCGGGATACGCAGTATTTT.

The gene calls are TRBV11-3 and TRBJ2-1; 10 nucleotides line up with TRBD2. Germline trimming cut 5 bases from V and 7 bases from J; bases unmatched to any gene: 5. This CDR3 is built from 14 residues. Germline assignment: CDR1 SGHNT and CDR2 YENEEA. Written as DNA, the CDR3 is TGTGCCAGCAGCGTAGCGGGAGGCCGTAATGAGCAGTTCTTC. Its translation: CASSVAGGRNEQFF.

This clonotype came up a few times. This chain uses TRBV11-2 with TRBJ2-1; D possibly uses TRBD1 or TRBD2 (5 bases each). Germline V gene lookup returns CDR1 SGHAT and CDR2 FQNNGV. Trimming took 2 bases from V and 7 from J, leaving 18 bases between them. CDR3 length: 16 amino acids. In DNA form, the CDR3 reads TGTGCCAGCAGCTTACTCGGGGCTAGGCATCGGAATGAGCAGTTCTTC. Translated: CASSLLGARHRNEQFF.

This rearrangement joins TRBV7-9 to TRBJ2-1; 9 nucleotides align to TRBD1. V was pared by 3 bases and J by 13 bases, with 10 bases of the junction left unmatched. Germline values: CDR1 SEHNR, CDR2 FQNEAQ (reference sequence). The CDR3 spans 14 residues. In DNA, the CDR3 is TGTGCCAGCAGCTTGGGACAGGGTTGGAGTGGTCAGTTCTTC. Protein sequence: CASSLGQGWSGQFF.

There are many counts of this clonotype. The chain carries TRBV6-1 and TRBJ1-5; D may be TRBD1 (5 bases). This CDR3 comprises 15 residues. CDR1 and CDR2 (germline): MNHNS, SASEGT. V was trimmed by 3 bases and J by 5 bases, leaving 14 bases between them. The DNA of the CDR3 is TGTGCCAGCAGTGATTCGCAGGGTGGGGATCAGCCCCAGCATTTT. Translated, it gives CASSDSQGGDQPQHF.

This chain links TRBV28 with TRBJ2-7; 8 bases align to TRBD1. V was pared by 5 bases and J by 3 bases, with 9 bases of the junction left unmatched. Germline CDR1 is MDHEN and CDR2 is SYDVKM. The CDR3 loop spans 15 amino acids. DNA of the CDR3: TGTGCCAGCAGTCTTTACGGACAGGGCTTCTACGAGCAGTACTTC. Protein sequence: CASSLYGQGFYEQYF.

In the case of this clonotype: This clone may be a read error of a much larger clone one base away. V is TRBV6-2 or TRBV6-3 and J is TRBJ1-1; a possible D gene is TRBD1 (5 bases). This CDR3 is 14 amino acids long. CDR1 is MNHEY and CDR2 is SVGEGT in the germline V gene. CDR3 in DNA: TGTGCCAACAGTGCAGGGAAACCACCCCGCGAAGCTTTCTTT. It yields the protein CANSAGKPPREAFF.

The gene calls are TRBV6-4 and TRBJ2-1, with 11 bases identical to TRBD1. J gave up 2 bases and V 5 bases, and 2 bases lay outside the gene matches. Germline-derived CDR1 and CDR2 are MRHNA and SNTAGT. This CDR3 contains 15 residues. The CDR3: CASSQGQGAYNEQFF. Here the CDR3 DNA reads TGTGCCAGCAGTCAGGGACAGGGGGCCTACAATGAGCAGTTCTTC.

This clonotype was detected ten times or more. The chain joins TRBV7-2 to TRBJ2-5; no reliable D call. The V gene lost 0 bases and the J gene lost 5 bases, with 7 bases spanning the gap. From germline, CDR1 is SGHTA and CDR2 FQGNSA. The CDR3 contains 13 residues. The CDR3, as DNA: TGTGCCAGCAGCTTAGCAACCTACGAGACCCAGTACTTC. Protein: CASSLATYETQYF.

The chain joins TRBV6-6 to TRBJ2-1, with D perhaps matching TRBD2 (5 bases). CDR1 is MNHNY, CDR2 SVGAGI, per germline (reference sequence). The CDR3 is 14 residues long. Trimming shortened V by 8 bases and J by 1 base, and 12 bases separated the two germline ends. The CDR3 region has the DNA TGTGCCAGCGGTGTCTGGAGGTCCTACAATGAGCAGTTCTTC. Residues: CASGVWRSYNEQFF.

This clonotype was seen at least ten times. The chain carries TRBV7-2 and TRBJ2-2; D possibly corresponds to TRBD2 (5 bases). V was cut by 3 bases and J by 0 bases, with 8 bases left in between. The CDR3 contains 15 residues. CDR1 SGHTA and CDR2 FQGNSA come from the germline V gene. The chain's CDR3 is CASSFDGTNTGELFF. CDR3 bases: TGTGCCAGCAGCTTCGACGGGACGAACACCGGGGAGCTGTTTTTT.

This clonotype was seen ten or more times. The V and J genes are TRBV18 and TRBJ1-1, with D unresolved. Trimming cost V 2 bases and J 3 bases, with 10 bases left between them. The germline CDR1 and CDR2 sequences are KGHSH and LQKENI. The CDR3 runs 14 residues. CDR3 in amino acids: CASSPGFGDTEAFF. Here the CDR3 DNA reads TGTGCCAGCTCACCAGGGTTCGGGGACACTGAAGCTTTCTTT.

At least ten counts were recorded for this clonotype. This rearrangement joins TRBV3-1 to TRBJ2-1; TRBD2 aligns across 7 bases. Trimming at V came to 8 bases and at J to 5 bases, leaving 6 bases not matched to a gene. The CDR3 extends over 13 amino acids. The V gene's germline CDR1 is LGHDT and CDR2 YNNKEL (reference sequence). CDR3 DNA sequence: TGTGCCAGCGGGAGGGAGCAGAACAATGAGCAGTTCTTC. It codes for CASGREQNNEQFF.

V is TRBV10-3 and J is TRBJ2-3; 10 bases map to TRBD2. Germline V lookup: CDR1 ENHRY, CDR2 SYGVKD. Losses at the gene ends were 4 bases for V and 2 bases for J; bases not matched to a gene: 9. The CDR3 is made up of 17 amino acids. CDR3 nucleotides: TGTGCCATCAGTGCTCGGCGAGCGGGAGGGAACACAGATACGCAGTATTTT. Translating gives CAISARRAGGNTDTQYF.